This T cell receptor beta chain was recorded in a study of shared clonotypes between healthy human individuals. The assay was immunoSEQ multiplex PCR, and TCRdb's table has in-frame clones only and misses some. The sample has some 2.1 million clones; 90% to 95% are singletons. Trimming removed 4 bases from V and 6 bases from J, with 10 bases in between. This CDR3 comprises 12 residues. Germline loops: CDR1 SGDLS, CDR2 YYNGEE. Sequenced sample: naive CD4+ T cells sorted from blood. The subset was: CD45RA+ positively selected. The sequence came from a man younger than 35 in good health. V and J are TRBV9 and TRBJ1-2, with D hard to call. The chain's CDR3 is CASSQNLDGYTF. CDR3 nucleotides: TGTGCCAGCAGCCAAAACTTAGATGGCTACACCTTC.